The 32 T cell receptor beta chains below were found in one sample sequenced in a study of early T cells in non-severe SARS-CoV-2 infection. MiXCR, applied by TCRdb to the 5' RACE reads, yields one record per CDR3 protein. The sample lists fewer than 55,000 distinct CDR3 sequences, around 6.5% occurring once. The sample consisted of whole blood, taken at baseline. The receptors shown here come from an adult who was a healthcare worker with PCR-confirmed SARS-CoV-2 infection or an uninfected control (not recorded which).

This clonotype was seen at least ten times. The J gene is TRBJ2-1, the V gene TRBV4-1; TRBD2 matches at 12 bases. From germline, CDR1 is MGHRA and CDR2 YSYEKL. The ends lost 3 bases at V and 5 bases at J; junction bases unmatched: 8. This CDR3 is built from 17 residues. The CDR3 here is CASSHRTSGVNDNEQFF. The CDR3 DNA is TGCGCCAGCAGCCACCGGACTAGCGGGGTAAACGACAATGAGCAGTTCTTC.

The sample holds many counts of this clonotype. V gene TRBV6-5 combines with J gene TRBJ1-5; D is undetermined. This CDR3 region has 13 residues. V was shortened by 4 bases and J by 4 bases, with 8 bases between the two germline ends. The germline V gene encodes CDR1 MNHEY and CDR2 SVGAGI. CDR3 in amino acids: CASSWALNQPQHF. The CDR3 nucleotides are TGTGCCAGCAGTTGGGCCCTAAATCAGCCCCAGCATTTT.

The table lists this clonotype with many counts. The V call is TRBV30, the J call TRBJ1-6, with TRBD1 matching 10 bases. The CDR3 loop spans 13 amino acids. Germline trimming cut 8 bases from V and 9 bases from J; bases unmatched to any gene: 7. The germline CDR1 and CDR2 sequences are GTSNPN and SVGIG (reference sequence). The CDR3 nucleotides read TGTGCCCGGGAGGGGACAGGGGCTTCACCCCTCCACTTT. Protein: CAREGTGASPLHF.

The chain combines TRBV12-3 or TRBV12-4 with TRBJ1-1, with TRBD1 as a possible D gene (5 bases). The CDR3 runs to 14 residues. V gave up 6 bases and J gave up 5 bases, with 16 bases separating them. The CDR3 here is CASRQWGRGTEAFF. In DNA, the CDR3 is TGTGCCAGCAGACAGTGGGGCCGGGGGACTGAAGCTTTCTTT.

This clonotype was observed many times. The junction differs from germline at one of its ends, possibly a read error. The rearrangement joins TRBV11-2 to TRBJ2-7, with TRBD1 as a possible D gene (5 bases). CDR1 and CDR2 (germline): SGHAT, FQNNGV. There are 11 residues in the CDR3. CDR3 coding DNA: TGTGCCAGCAGCTTTGATTGGACACCAAGCTTC. Its protein is CASSFDWTPSF.

This chain uses TRBV2 with TRBJ2-5; D not resolved. CDR3 length: 11 amino acids. Germline loops: CDR1 SNHLY, CDR2 FYNNEI. V lost 6 bases, J lost 5 bases, and 7 bases lay in between. CDR3 protein: CASRILETQYF. CDR3 nucleotides: TGTGCCAGCAGGATACTGGAGACCCAGTACTTC. The full variable domain, in which reference TRBV2 and TRBJ2-5 provide the parts outside the CDR3, is EPEVTQTPSHQVTQMGQEVILRCVPISNHLYFYWYRQILGQKVEFLVSFYNNEISEKSEIFDDQFSVERPDGSNFTLKIRSTKLEDSAMYFCASRILETQYFGPGTRLLVL.

In this sample, this clonotype turned up many times. This rearrangement joins TRBV18 to TRBJ1-4; no reliable D call. The germline V gene encodes CDR1 KGHSH and CDR2 LQKENI. This CDR3 contains 15 residues. Trimming removed 5 bases from V and 7 bases from J, with 17 bases in between. CDR3 bases: TGTGCCAGCTCAGCCTCCAAGGGATTGGGTGAAAAACTGTTTTTT. This sequence encodes CASSASKGLGEKLFF.

The DNA of the CDR3 is TGCGCCAGCAGCCAAGATTTAGGGTCGGAGACCCAGTACTTC. It specifies CASSQDLGSETQYF. The chain recombines TRBV4-3 with TRBJ2-5, with unresolved D. The CDR3 extends over 14 amino acids. Germline V gene sequence: CDR1 LGHNA, CDR2 YSLEER. V lost 0 bases and J 5 bases, leaving 10 bases between the germline ends.

The chain joins TRBV7-2 to TRBJ1-1; 7 bases map to TRBD1. J lost 1 base, V lost 5 bases, and 7 bases had no gene match. This CDR3 region has 15 residues. CDR1 and CDR2 (germline): SGHTA, FQGNSA. CDR3 sequence: CASSRAGTANTEAFF. The CDR3 DNA reads TGTGCCAGCAGCCGGGCCGGGACAGCGAACACTGAAGCTTTCTTT.

Points on this clonotype: The junction departs from germline at one end; a sequencing error may be responsible. The chain recombines TRBV7-7 with TRBJ2-1; either TRBD1 or TRBD2 may fit D (5 bases each). The CDR3 sequence is 15 residues long. CDR1 is SSHAT, CDR2 FNYEAQ, per germline (reference sequence). In nucleotides, the CDR3 is TGTGCTAGCAGCTTAAACCCCGGGGCTGGAAGCATGCAGTTCTTC. Its translation is CASSLNPGAGSMQFF.

This clonotype has a count of ten or more. The CDR3 nucleotides read TGCAGTGCTAGGGCCAGCGGGAGGGTTTACAATGAGCAGTTCTTC. This translates into CSARASGRVYNEQFF. The V call is TRBV20-1, the J call TRBJ2-1, with TRBD2 identical over 10 bases. Looked up from germline, CDR1 is DFQATT and CDR2 is SNEGSKA (reference sequence). Trimming removed 3 bases from V and 4 bases from J; junction bases left unmatched: 6. This CDR3 spans 15 amino acids.

This clonotype was detected many times. The V and J genes are TRBV5-1 and TRBJ2-7, with 8 nucleotides matching TRBD1. CDR1 and CDR2 (germline): SGHRS, YFSETQ. The CDR3 is 12 amino acids. V lost 4 bases to trimming and J lost 5 bases; unmatched junction nucleotides: 2. CDR3 DNA: TGCGCCAGCAGCCCCAGGGGGCACGAGCAGTACTTC. Its protein is CASSPRGHEQYF.

This clonotype has a handful of counts. The chain joins TRBV15 to TRBJ2-5; unclear D gene. The CDR3 extends over 14 amino acids. V lost 0 bases to trimming and J lost 5 bases, with 10 bases between them. Germline V gives CDR1 LNHNV, CDR2 YYDKDF (reference sequence). The CDR3 spells CATSRDWVLETQYF. The CDR3 coding sequence is TGTGCCACCAGCAGAGATTGGGTATTGGAGACCCAGTACTTC.

This clonotype has only a few counts. This chain connects TRBV28 to TRBJ2-7; D assignment may be TRBD1 or TRBD2 (5 bases each). Germline assignment: CDR1 MDHEN and CDR2 SYDVKM. Trimming pared 5 bases from V and 3 bases from J, leaving 14 bases between. The CDR3 runs to 14 residues. The CDR3 spells CASSPPGRNYEQYF. CDR3 nucleotides: TGTGCCAGCAGTCCTCCGGGACGGAACTACGAGCAGTACTTC.

The J gene is TRBJ1-6, the V gene TRBV6-5; 9 bases are a match to TRBD1. The CDR3 covers 14 residues. After removal of 7 bases from V and 7 bases from J, the junction contained 5 bases not matched to a gene. Germline CDR1 is MNHEY and CDR2 is SVGAGI. The CDR3 DNA is TGTGCCAGCACCCTCGACAGGGGGAATTCACCCCTCCACTTT. This codes for CASTLDRGNSPLHF.

This CDR3 reads CSARFPDRRYEQYF. CDR3 DNA: TGCAGTGCTAGATTCCCCGACAGGCGCTACGAGCAGTACTTC. The genes are TRBV20-1 and TRBJ2-7; possible D gene TRBD1, 6 bases. Trimming removed 2 bases from V and 3 bases from J, with 14 bases in between. The germline CDR1 and CDR2 sequences are DFQATT and SNEGSKA (reference sequence). This CDR3 is 14 amino acids long.

As for this clonotype: This may be a read error: a much more frequent sequence differs by one nucleotide. The chain has TRBV18 and TRBJ2-7, with D perhaps being TRBD1 or TRBD2 (5 bases each). This CDR3 has 12 residues. Trimming took off 6 bases at V and 5 bases at J, with 11 bases between the two ends. Per germline, CDR1 KGHSH and CDR2 LQKENI. The DNA for the CDR3 is TGTGCCAGCTCGTGGGACGTTGACGAGCAGTACTTC. Translated: CASSWDVDEQYF.

This clonotype was counted many times. This chain connects TRBV5-1 to TRBJ1-2; 9 positions match TRBD1. After removal of 0 bases from V and 7 bases from J, the junction contained 10 bases not matched to a gene. The CDR3 consists of 16 residues. In germline, CDR1 is SGHRS, CDR2 YFSETQ. In nucleotides, the CDR3 is TGCGCCAGCAGCTTGGGGGCCGGGACAGGGCGTCGTGGCTACACCTTC. Translating it yields CASSLGAGTGRRGYTF.

This clonotype appeared a few times. This sequence joins TRBV20-1 and TRBJ1-4; 7 positions match TRBD1. Germline V CDR1 and CDR2: DFQATT, SNEGSKA (reference sequence). This CDR3 is 14 amino acids long. The CDR3 loop reads CSPRQGTTNEKLFF. CDR3 DNA sequence: TGCAGCCCGCGACAGGGAACAACTAATGAAAAACTGTTTTTT.

This clonotype was seen a handful of times. The chain is built from TRBV21-1 and TRBJ1-1; whether TRBD1, the table's D call, matches the DNA was not checked. TRBV21-1 is a listed pseudogene. The CDR3 sequence is 15 residues long. CDR3 nucleotide sequence: TGTGCCAGCAGCCTTCGGACAGGGCAGGCCCCTGAAGCTTTCTTT. This translates into CASSLRTGQAPEAFF.

The chain employs TRBV24-1 and TRBJ2-7; D is uncertain. The CDR3 has 13 residues. Trimming cost V 3 bases and J 3 bases, with 8 bases left between them. CDR1 is KGHDR and CDR2 is SFDVKD in the germline V gene. CDR3 loop: CATSDTQVYEQYF. CDR3 bases: TGTGCCACCAGTGATACTCAAGTCTACGAGCAGTACTTC.

The chain couples TRBV20-1 to TRBJ1-1; D possibly corresponds to TRBD1 (5 bases). Germline V CDR1 and CDR2: DFQATT, SNEGSKA (reference sequence). V was pared by 7 bases and J by 0 bases, with 15 bases between. The CDR3 loop spans 14 amino acids. DNA of the CDR3: TGCAGTGTTGACCCCGGGACTCTGAACACTGAAGCTTTCTTT. Amino acids: CSVDPGTLNTEAFF.

V is TRBV20-1 and J is TRBJ2-3, with TRBD1 identical over 9 bases. The CDR3 extends over 17 amino acids. Germline V gene sequence: CDR1 DFQATT, CDR2 SNEGSKA (reference sequence). V gave up 0 bases and J gave up 0 bases; unmatched junction bases: 7. CDR3 DNA: TGCAGTGCTAGAGACTCCGGGACAGGGCCTAGCACAGATACGCAGTATTTT. Its translation is CSARDSGTGPSTDTQYF.

This clonotype was detected many times. V is TRBV19 and J is TRBJ1-6; 8 positions agree with TRBD1. In germline, CDR1 is LNHDA, CDR2 SQIVND (reference sequence). The V and J ends lost 8 bases and 7 bases, in that order; junction bases with no gene match: 4. CDR3 length: 13 amino acids. The CDR3 nucleotides read TGTGCCAGTGGGACAGGACAAAATTCACCCCTCCACTTT. This gives the protein CASGTGQNSPLHF.

This clonotype has just a few counts. V usage is TRBV28 and J usage is TRBJ2-7, with 11 bases fitting TRBD2. From germline, CDR1 is MDHEN and CDR2 SYDVKM. The CDR3 contains 13 residues. The CDR3 loop reads CATLAGGPGEQYF. The CDR3 DNA is TGTGCGACATTAGCGGGAGGGCCTGGCGAGCAGTACTTC.

In its sample, this clonotype was seen many times. The rearrangement uses TRBV6-2 or TRBV6-3 and TRBJ2-3; 7 bases line up with TRBD2. V trimming: 5 bases; J trimming: 4 bases; junction bases outside the gene matches: 6. This CDR3 region has 14 residues. Germline V gene lookup returns CDR1 MNHEY and CDR2 SVGEGT. CDR3 sequence: CASSELARADTQYF. Written as DNA, the CDR3 is TGTGCCAGCAGTGAACTAGCGAGGGCAGATACGCAGTATTTT.

In DNA, the CDR3 is TGTGCCAGTAGTACAGGGGTCGAGCAGTACTTC. It encodes CASSTGVEQYF. This chain links TRBV19 with TRBJ2-7; TRBD1 might be the D (6 bases). V was cut by 4 bases and J by 6 bases, with 7 bases left in between. Germline values: CDR1 LNHDA, CDR2 SQIVND (reference sequence). CDR3 length: 11 amino acids. Full variable domain (rest looked up from reference TRBV19 and TRBJ2-7): DGGITQSPKYLFRKEGQNVTLSCEQNLNHDAMYWYRQDPGQGLRLIYYSQIVNDFQKGDIAEGYSVSREKKESFPLTVTSAQKNPTAFYLCASSTGVEQYFGPGTRLTVT.

This clonotype was seen ten or more times. The chain links TRBV20-1 to TRBJ1-1; 7 bases line up with TRBD1. The CDR3 loop spans 14 amino acids. Germline V gives CDR1 DFQATT, CDR2 SNEGSKA (reference sequence). V dropped 3 bases and J dropped 4; count of bases not matched to a gene: 8. The DNA for the CDR3 is TGCAGTGCTAGGACCCTGACAGGGATCACTGAAGCTTTCTTT. Translated: CSARTLTGITEAFF.

This clonotype showed up many times. This chain joins TRBV7-3 and TRBJ2-2; TRBD1 might be the D (5 bases). This CDR3 comprises 14 residues. CDR1 and CDR2 from the germline V gene are SGHTA and FQGTGA. Trimming shortened V by 3 bases and J by 4 bases, and 9 bases separated the two germline ends. CDR3 residues: CASSLTDSTGELFF. The CDR3 coding sequence is TGTGCCAGCAGCTTGACAGACAGCACCGGGGAGCTGTTTTTT.

This clonotype was detected ten times or more. The J gene is TRBJ2-3, the V gene TRBV5-1; no definite D call. This CDR3 contains 12 residues. Deletions cut 1 base from V and 6 bases from J, with 6 bases between. CDR1 is SGHRS and CDR2 is YFSETQ in the germline V gene. CDR3 coding DNA: TGCGCCAGCAGCTTGCCCGGGGATACGCAGTATTTT. Amino acids: CASSLPGDTQYF.

CDR3 amino acids: CASRRDGGAGETQYF. The CDR3 bases are TGTGCCAGCAGGCGTGATGGGGGGGCAGGAGAGACCCAGTACTTC. The chain joins TRBV6-6 to TRBJ2-5; D is possibly TRBD2 (7 bases). Trimming left V 6 bases short and J 4 bases short, with 18 bases between. There are 15 residues in the CDR3. Germline CDR1 MNHNY, CDR2 SVGAGI (reference sequence).

The rearrangement joins TRBV6-6 to TRBJ2-1; 7 nucleotides align to TRBD2. The CDR3 is 15 amino acids. J was trimmed by 5 bases and V by 6 bases; bases with no gene match: 10. Germline V gene lookup returns CDR1 MNHNY and CDR2 SVGAGI (reference sequence). CDR3 residues: CASSPPLAINNEQFF. For the CDR3, the DNA is TGTGCCAGCAGCCCGCCACTAGCGATAAACAATGAGCAGTTCTTC.